This TCR beta chain was found in a study of blood T cells in healthy people across ages. Study overall: Capture by template switching was about one barcoded beta molecule per two T cells.

Only a few counts were recorded for this clonotype. Its antigen is not identified. Then a second PCR, running about 6 to 12 cycles, was carried out with a sample-barcoded 5' primer and a J-beta primer mix. Each TCR beta cDNA got a 12-nucleotide random molecular identifier. TCRdb re-called the 5' RACE reads with MiXCR, one entry per CDR3 protein. The repertoire holds roughly 680,000 distinct CDR3 sequences, with 21% as singletons. General observations from the study: Measured against age, TCR beta diversity per million T cells decreased in a roughly linear manner.

This CDR3 spans 22 amino acids. The junction had 19 bases not matched to a gene; V was cut back by 5 bases and J by 0 bases. The sequenced sample was blood. This chain uses TRBV12-3 or TRBV12-4 with TRBJ2-1; TRBD2 aligns across 13 bases. The TCR originated in a man aged 65 to 79 in good health. CDR3 in amino acids: CASSADRTGLAGSDFSYNEQFF. CDR3 in DNA: TGTGCCAGCAGTGCCGACCGGACGGGACTAGCGGGAAGCGATTTCTCCTACAATGAGCAGTTCTTC.